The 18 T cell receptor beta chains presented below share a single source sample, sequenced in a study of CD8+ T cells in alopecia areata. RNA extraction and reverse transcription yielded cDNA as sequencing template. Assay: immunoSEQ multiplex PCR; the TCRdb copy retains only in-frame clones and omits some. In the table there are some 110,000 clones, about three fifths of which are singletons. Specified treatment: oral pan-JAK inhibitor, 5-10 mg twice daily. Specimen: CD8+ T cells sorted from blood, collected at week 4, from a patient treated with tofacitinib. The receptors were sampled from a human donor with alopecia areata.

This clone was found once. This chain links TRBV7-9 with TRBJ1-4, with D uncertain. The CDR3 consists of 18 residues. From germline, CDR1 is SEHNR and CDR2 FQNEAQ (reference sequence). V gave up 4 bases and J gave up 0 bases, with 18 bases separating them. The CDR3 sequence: CASSSFSLHTATNEKLFF. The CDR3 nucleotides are TGTGCCAGCAGCTCCTTCTCGCTGCATACTGCAACTAATGAAAAACTGTTTTTT.

This CDR3 is CASSFWRNEQFF. The CDR3 DNA sequence: TGTGCCAGCAGTTTTTGGAGGAATGAGCAGTTCTTC. The chain is built from TRBV28 and TRBJ2-1; D is possibly TRBD2 (5 bases). V was trimmed by 3 bases and J by 7 bases, leaving 7 bases between them. Germline CDR1 is MDHEN and CDR2 is SYDVKM. CDR3 length: 12 amino acids.

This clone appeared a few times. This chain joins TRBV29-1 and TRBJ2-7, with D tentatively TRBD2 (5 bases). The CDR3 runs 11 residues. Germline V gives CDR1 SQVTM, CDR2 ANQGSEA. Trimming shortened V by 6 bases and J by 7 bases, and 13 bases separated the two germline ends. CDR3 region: CSVWTGGEQYF. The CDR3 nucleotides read TGCAGCGTCTGGACCGGAGGAGAGCAGTACTTC.

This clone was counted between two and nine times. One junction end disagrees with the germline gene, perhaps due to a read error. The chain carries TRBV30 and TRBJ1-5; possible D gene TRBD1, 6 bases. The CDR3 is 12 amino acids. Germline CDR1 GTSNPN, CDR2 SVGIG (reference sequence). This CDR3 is CAWSESGHPFFF. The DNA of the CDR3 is TGTGCCTGGAGTGAATCGGGACATCCCTTTTTTTTC.

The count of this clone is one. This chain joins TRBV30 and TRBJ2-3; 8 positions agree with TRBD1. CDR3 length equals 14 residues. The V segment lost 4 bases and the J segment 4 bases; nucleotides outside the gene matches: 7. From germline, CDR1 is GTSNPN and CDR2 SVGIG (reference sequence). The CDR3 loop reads CAWIDRGRSDTQYF. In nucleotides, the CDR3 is TGTGCCTGGATCGACAGGGGTCGGTCAGATACGCAGTATTTT.

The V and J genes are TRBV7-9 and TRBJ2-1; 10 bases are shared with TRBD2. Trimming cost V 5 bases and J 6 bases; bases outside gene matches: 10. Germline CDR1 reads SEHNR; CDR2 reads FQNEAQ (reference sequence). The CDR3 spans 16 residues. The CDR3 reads CASSPQGKRGGNEQFF. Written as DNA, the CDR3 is TGTGCCAGCAGCCCTCAGGGGAAGCGGGGGGGCAATGAGCAGTTCTTC.

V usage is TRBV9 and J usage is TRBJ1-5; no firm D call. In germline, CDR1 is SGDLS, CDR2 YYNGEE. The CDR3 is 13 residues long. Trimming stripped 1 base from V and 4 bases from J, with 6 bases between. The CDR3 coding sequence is TGTGCCAGCAGCGTATCGGATAATCAGCCCCAGCATTTT. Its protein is CASSVSDNQPQHF. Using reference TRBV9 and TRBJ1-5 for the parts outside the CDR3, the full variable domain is DSGVTQTPKHLITATGQRVTLRCSPRSGDLSVYWYQQSLDQGLQFLIQYYNGEERAKGNILERFSAQQFPDLHSELNLSSLELGDSALYFCASSVSDNQPQHFGDGTRLSIL.

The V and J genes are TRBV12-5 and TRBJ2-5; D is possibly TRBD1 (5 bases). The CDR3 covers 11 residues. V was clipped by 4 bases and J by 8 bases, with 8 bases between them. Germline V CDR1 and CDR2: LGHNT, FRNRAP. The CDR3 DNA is TGTGCTAGTGGTTCCCAGGGAACCCAGTACTTC. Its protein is CASGSQGTQYF.

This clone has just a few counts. DNA of the CDR3: TGCAGCGTTGAAGAGGCGGACAGGGGGATTTTCGAGCAGTTCTTC. Amino acid sequence: CSVEEADRGIFEQFF. The rearrangement links TRBV29-1 to TRBJ2-1; TRBD1 matches at 10 bases. V dropped 0 bases and J dropped 10; count of bases not matched to a gene: 9. Germline CDR1 SQVTM, CDR2 ANQGSEA. The CDR3 contains 15 residues.

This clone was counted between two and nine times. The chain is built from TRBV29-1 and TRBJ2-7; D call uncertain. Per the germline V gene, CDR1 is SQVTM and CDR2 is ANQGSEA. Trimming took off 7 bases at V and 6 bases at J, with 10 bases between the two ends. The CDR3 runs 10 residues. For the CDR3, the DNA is TGCAGCGCTTGGTGGGGCGAGCAGTACTTC. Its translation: CSAWWGEQYF.

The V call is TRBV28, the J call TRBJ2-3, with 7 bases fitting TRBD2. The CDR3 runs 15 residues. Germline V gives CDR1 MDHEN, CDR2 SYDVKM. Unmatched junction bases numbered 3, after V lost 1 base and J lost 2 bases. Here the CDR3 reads CASSLSAGSTDTQYF. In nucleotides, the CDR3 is TGTGCCAGCAGTTTATCAGCGGGGTCCACAGATACGCAGTATTTT.

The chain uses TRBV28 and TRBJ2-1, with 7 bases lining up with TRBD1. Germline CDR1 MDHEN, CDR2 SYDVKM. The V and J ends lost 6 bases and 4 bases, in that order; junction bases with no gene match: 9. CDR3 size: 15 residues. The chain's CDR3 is CASRHRQGAYNEQFF. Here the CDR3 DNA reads TGTGCCAGCAGGCACCGACAGGGAGCTTACAATGAGCAGTTCTTC. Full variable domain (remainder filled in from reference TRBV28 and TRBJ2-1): DVKVTQSSRYLVKRTGEKVFLECVQDMDHENMFWYRQDPGLGLRLIYFSYDVKMKEKGDIPEGYSVSREKKERFSLILESASTNQTSMYLCASRHRQGAYNEQFFGPGTRLTVL.

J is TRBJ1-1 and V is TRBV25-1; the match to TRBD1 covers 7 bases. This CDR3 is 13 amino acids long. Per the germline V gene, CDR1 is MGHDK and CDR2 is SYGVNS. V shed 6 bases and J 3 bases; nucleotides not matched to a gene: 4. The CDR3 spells CASSPRGDTEAFF. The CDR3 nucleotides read TGTGCCAGCAGCCCCAGGGGGGACACTGAAGCTTTCTTT.

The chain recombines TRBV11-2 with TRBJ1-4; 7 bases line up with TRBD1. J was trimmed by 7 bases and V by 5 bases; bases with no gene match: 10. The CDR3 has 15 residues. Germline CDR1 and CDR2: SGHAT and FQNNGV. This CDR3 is CASSPEQGGSEKLFF. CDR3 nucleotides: TGTGCCAGCAGCCCCGAGCAGGGGGGGAGTGAAAAACTGTTTTTT.

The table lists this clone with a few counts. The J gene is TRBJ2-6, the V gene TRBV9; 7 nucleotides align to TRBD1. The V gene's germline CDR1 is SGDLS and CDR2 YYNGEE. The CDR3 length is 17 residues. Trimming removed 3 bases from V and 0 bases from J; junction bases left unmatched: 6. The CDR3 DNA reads TGTGCCAGCAGCGAGGGACAGTCCCTCTCTGGGGCCAACGTCCTGACTTTC. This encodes CASSEGQSLSGANVLTF.

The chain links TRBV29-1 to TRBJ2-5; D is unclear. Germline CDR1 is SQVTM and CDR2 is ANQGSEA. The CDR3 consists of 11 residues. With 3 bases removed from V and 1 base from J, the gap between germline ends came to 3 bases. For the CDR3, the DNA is TGCAGCGTTGATGCCCAAGAGACCCAGTACTTC. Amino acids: CSVDAQETQYF. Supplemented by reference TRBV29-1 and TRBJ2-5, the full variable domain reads SAVISQKPSRDICQRGTSLTIQCQVDSQVTMMFWYRQQPGQSLTLIATANQGSEATYESGFVIDKFPISRPNLTFSTLTVSNMSPEDSSIYLCSVDAQETQYFGPGTRLLVL.

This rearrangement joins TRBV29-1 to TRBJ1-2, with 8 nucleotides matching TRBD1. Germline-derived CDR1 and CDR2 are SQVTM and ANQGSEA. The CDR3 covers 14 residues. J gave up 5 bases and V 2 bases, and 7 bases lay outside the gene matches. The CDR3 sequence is CSVENLDRDYGYTF. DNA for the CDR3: TGCAGCGTTGAAAACCTGGACAGGGATTATGGCTACACCTTC.

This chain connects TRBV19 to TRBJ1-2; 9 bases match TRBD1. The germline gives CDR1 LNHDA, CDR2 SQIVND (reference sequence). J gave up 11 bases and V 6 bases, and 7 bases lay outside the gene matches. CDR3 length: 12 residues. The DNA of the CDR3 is TGTGCCAGTAGCGAGGACAGGGGAGATTACACCTTC. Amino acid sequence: CASSEDRGDYTF.